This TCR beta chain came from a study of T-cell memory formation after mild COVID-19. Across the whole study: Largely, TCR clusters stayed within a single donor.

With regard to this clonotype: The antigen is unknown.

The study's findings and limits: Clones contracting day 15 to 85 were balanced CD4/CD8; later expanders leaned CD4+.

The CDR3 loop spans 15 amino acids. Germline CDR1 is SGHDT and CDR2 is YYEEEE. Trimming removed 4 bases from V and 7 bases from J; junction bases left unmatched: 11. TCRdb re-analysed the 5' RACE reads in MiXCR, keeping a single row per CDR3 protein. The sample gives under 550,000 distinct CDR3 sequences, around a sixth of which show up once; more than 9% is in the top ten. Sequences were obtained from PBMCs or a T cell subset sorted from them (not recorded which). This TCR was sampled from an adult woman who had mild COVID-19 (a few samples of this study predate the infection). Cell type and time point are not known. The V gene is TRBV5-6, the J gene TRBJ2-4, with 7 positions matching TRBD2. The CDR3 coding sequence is TGTGCCAGCAGCCTTCCAGGCGGGAGTGGGAACATTCAGTACTTC. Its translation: CASSLPGGSGNIQYF.